Described below is a single TCR beta chain sequence and its context. Its antigen is as yet unknown. This sample was taken from a study of cytomegalovirus exposure and HLA in healthy donors. The study, taken as a whole, reports: Of the V segments, some could not be distinguished, including TRBV6-2 and TRBV6-3, and were excluded.

CDR1 and CDR2 from the germline V gene are SGHDT and YYEEEE. This CDR3 comprises 14 residues. Trimming shortened V by 0 bases and J by 6 bases, and 11 bases separated the two germline ends. Both 60 Vbeta primers and 13 Jbeta primers went into the PCR. Source study methods: Counted up in a later analysis, unique TCR beta chains came to around 80 million, with 9.5 million to 13 million shared. Only in-frame clones appear in the TCRdb table, and some are missing; sequencing was by immunoSEQ multiplex PCR. D and trimming were read from the DNA, whereas the V and J calls and clone size are those reported in that table. This table holds around 110,000 clones, around 10% found once.

This TCR came from a man younger than 40 in good health and CMV-seronegative. Sequenced sample: PBMCs. The chain carries TRBV5-6 and TRBJ2-3, with D uncertain. This CDR3 is CASSLVGREDTQYF. The CDR3 DNA sequence: TGTGCCAGCAGCTTGGTTGGGCGCGAGGATACGCAGTATTTT. The whole variable domain, filled in from reference TRBV5-6 and TRBJ2-3, reads DAGVTQSPTHLIKTRGQQVTLRCSPKSGHDTVSWYQQALGQGPQFIFQYYEEEERQRGNFPDRFSGHQFPNYSSELNVNALLLGDSALYLCASSLVGREDTQYFGPGTRLTVL.